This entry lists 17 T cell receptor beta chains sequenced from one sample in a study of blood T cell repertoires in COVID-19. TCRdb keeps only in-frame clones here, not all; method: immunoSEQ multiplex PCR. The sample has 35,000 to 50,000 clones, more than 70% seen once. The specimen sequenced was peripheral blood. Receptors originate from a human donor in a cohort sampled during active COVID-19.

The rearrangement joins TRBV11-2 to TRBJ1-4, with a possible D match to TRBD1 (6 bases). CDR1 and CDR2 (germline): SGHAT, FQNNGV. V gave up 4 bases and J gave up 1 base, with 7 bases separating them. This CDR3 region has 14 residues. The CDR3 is CASSSGQTNEKLFF. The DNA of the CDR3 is TGTGCCAGCAGCTCGGGACAAACTAATGAAAAACTGTTTTTT.

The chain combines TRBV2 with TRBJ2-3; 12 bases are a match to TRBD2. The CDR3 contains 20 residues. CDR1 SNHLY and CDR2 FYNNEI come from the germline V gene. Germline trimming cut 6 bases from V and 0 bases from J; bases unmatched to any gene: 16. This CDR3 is CASRQPSGGAQFDSTDTQYF. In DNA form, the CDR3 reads TGTGCCAGCAGACAACCTAGCGGGGGGGCCCAGTTTGATAGCACAGATACGCAGTATTTT. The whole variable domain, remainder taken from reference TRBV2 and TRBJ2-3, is EPEVTQTPSHQVTQMGQEVILRCVPISNHLYFYWYRQILGQKVEFLVSFYNNEISEKSEIFDDQFSVERPDGSNFTLKIRSTKLEDSAMYFCASRQPSGGAQFDSTDTQYFGPGTRLTVL.

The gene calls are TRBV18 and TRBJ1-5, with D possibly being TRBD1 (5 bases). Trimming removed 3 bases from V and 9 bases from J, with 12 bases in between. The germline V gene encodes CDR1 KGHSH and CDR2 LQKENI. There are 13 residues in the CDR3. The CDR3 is CASSPGGLGPQHF. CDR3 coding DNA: TGTGCCAGCTCACCGGGGGGACTTGGGCCCCAGCATTTT.

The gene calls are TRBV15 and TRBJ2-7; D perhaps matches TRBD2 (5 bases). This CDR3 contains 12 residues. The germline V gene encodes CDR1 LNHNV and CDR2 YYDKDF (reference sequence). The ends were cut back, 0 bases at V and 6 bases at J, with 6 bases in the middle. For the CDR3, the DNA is TGTGCCACCAGCAGAGACCGGGGCGAGCAGTACTTC. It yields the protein CATSRDRGEQYF.

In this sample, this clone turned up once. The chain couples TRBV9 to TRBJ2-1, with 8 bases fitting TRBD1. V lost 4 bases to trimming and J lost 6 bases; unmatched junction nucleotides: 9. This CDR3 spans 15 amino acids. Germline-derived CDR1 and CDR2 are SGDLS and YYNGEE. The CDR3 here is CASSPLDRAFNEQFF. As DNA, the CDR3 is TGTGCCAGCAGCCCGCTGGACAGGGCATTCAATGAGCAGTTCTTC.

In DNA form, the CDR3 reads TGTGCCAGCAGCTTCTATTCTAGCACAGATACGCAGTATTTT. Protein sequence: CASSFYSSTDTQYF. J is TRBJ2-3 and V is TRBV5-4; D unclear. Trimming pared 2 bases from V and 0 bases from J, leaving 7 bases between. Germline V gives CDR1 SGHNT, CDR2 YYREEE (reference sequence). This CDR3 spans 14 amino acids.

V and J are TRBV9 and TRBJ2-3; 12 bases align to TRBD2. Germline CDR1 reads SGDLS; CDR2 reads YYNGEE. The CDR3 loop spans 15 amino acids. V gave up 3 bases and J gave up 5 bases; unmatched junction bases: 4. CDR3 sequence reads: CASSASGGAGDTQYF. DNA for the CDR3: TGTGCCAGCAGCGCTAGCGGGGGGGCCGGAGATACGCAGTATTTT.

CDR3 nucleotides: TGCGCCAGCAGCTTGGAGGCACGGACTGCTAACTATGGCTACACCTTC. Translating it yields CASSLEARTANYGYTF. The chain links TRBV5-1 to TRBJ1-2; D is undetermined. In germline, CDR1 is SGHRS, CDR2 YFSETQ. CDR3 size: 16 residues. The ends were cut back, 0 bases at V and 0 bases at J, with 12 bases in the middle.

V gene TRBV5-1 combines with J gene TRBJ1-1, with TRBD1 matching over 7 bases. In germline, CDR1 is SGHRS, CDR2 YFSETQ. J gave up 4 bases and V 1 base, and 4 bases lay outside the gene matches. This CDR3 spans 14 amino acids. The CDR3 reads CASSLTGVSTEAFF. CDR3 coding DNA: TGCGCCAGCAGCTTGACAGGGGTAAGCACTGAAGCTTTCTTT.

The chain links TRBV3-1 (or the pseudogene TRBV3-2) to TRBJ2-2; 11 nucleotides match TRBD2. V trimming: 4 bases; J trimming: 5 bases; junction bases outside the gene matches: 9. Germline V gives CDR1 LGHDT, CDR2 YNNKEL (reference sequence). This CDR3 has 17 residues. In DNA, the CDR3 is TGTGCCAGCAGCCCGACCGGGACTAGCGGCGATACCGGGGAGCTGTTTTTT. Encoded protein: CASSPTGTSGDTGELFF.

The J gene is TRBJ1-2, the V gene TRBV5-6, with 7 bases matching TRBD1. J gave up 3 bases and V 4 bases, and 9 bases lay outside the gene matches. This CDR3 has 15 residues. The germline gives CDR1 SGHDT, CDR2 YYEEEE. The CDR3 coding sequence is TGTGCCAGCAGCCCCCCGGGACAGACCTACTATGGCTACACCTTC. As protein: CASSPPGQTYYGYTF.

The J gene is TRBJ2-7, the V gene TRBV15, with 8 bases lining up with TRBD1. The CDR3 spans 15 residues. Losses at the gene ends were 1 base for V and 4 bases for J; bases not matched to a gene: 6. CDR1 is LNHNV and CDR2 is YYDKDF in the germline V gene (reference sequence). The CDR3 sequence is CATSRGGTGSYEQYF. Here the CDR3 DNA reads TGTGCCACCAGCAGAGGAGGGACAGGTTCGTACGAGCAGTACTTC.

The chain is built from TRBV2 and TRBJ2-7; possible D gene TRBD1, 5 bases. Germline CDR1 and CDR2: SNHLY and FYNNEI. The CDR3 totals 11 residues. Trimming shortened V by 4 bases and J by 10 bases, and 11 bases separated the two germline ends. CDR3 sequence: CASSAQGSQYF. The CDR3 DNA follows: TGTGCCAGCAGTGCGCAGGGCTCCCAGTACTTC.

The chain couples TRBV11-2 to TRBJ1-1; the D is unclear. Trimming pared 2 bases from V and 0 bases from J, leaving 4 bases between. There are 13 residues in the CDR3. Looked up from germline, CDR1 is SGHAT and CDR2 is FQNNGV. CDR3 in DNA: TGTGCCAGCAGCTTACTCGTGAACACTGAAGCTTTCTTT. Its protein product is CASSLLVNTEAFF.

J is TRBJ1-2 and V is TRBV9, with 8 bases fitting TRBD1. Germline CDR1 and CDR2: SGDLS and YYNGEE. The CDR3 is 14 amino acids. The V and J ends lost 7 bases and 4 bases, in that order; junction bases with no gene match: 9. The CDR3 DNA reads TGTGCCAGCTCCAAGGGGCAGGGGGCCTATGGCTACACCTTC. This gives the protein CASSKGQGAYGYTF.

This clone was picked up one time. CDR3 in DNA: TGTGCCAGCAGTGATCGGGGACTTCGGGCAAATTCACCCCTCCACTTT. As protein: CASSDRGLRANSPLHF. This chain uses TRBV2 with TRBJ1-6; perhaps TRBD1 as D (5 bases). Trimming stripped 3 bases from V and 7 bases from J, with 16 bases between. There are 16 residues in the CDR3. Germline assignment: CDR1 SNHLY and CDR2 FYNNEI.

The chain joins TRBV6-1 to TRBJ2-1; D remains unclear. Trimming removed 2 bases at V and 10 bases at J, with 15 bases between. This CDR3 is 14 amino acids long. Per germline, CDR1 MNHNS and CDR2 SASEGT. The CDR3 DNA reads TGTGCCAGCAGTGAACAGGTGTTTACTGTAGAGCAGTTCTTC. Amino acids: CASSEQVFTVEQFF.